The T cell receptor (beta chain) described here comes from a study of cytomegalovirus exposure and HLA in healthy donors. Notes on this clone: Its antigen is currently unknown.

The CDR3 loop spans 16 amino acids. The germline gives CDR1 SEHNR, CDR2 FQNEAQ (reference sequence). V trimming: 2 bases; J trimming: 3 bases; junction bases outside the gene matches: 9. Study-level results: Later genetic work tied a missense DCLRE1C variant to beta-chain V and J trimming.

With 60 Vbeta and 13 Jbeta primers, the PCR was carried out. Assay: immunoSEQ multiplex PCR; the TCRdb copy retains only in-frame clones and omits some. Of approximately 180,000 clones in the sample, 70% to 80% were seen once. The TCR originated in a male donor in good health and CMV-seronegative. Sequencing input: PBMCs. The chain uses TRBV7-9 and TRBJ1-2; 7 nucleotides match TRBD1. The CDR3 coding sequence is TGTGCCAGCAGCTTAACTAGGGGGCCTAATGACTATGGCTACACCTTC. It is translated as CASSLTRGPNDYGYTF.